What follows is one T cell receptor beta chain and its context. Its antigen is not known. Primers used in a second PCR of roughly 7 to 12 cycles were a sample-barcoded 5' primer and a J-beta primer mix. All cDNA molecules were each tagged by a template-switch adaptor with 12 random nucleotides. Using its own MiXCR run on the 5' RACE reads, TCRdb lists one record per CDR3 protein. The repertoire consists of 1,500,000 or so distinct CDR3 sequences, with approximately 43% occurring once and the leading ten covering just over 4%. There were healthy Caucasian individuals from Russia, aged about 6 to 95, serving as donors. V was shortened by 0 bases and J by 2 bases, with 11 bases between the two germline ends. Germline lookup yields CDR1 SGHAT and CDR2 FQNNGV. CDR3 size: 15 residues. These data originate in a study of blood T cells in healthy people across ages. Study outcomes and limitations: Without sorted subsets, naive and antigen-experienced compartments could not be conclusively compared.

This clonotype was obtained from a woman under 30 in good health. V gene TRBV11-2 combines with J gene TRBJ2-7; no firm D call. The source material was blood. The CDR3 reads CASSLDGLTTYEQYF. Here the CDR3 DNA reads TGTGCCAGCAGCTTAGACGGGCTAACAACCTACGAGCAGTACTTC.